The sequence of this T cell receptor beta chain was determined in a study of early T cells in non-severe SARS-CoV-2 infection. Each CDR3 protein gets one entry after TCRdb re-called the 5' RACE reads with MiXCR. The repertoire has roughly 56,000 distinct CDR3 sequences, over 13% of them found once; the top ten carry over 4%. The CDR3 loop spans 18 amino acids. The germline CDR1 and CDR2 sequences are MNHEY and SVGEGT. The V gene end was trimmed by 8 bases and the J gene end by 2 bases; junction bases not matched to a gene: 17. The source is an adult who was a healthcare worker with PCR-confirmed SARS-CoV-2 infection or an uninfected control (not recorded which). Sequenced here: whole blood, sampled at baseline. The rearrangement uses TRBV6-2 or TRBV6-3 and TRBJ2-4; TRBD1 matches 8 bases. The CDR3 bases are TGTGCCAGCCAACGCCCCGACAGGGGACGCTCGACCAAAAACATTCAGTACTTC. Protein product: CASQRPDRGRSTKNIQYF.